The source of this TCR beta chain is a study of tumor-infiltrating lymphocytes in primary liver carcinoma. Study as a whole: The study reported T1-T3 N0M0 tumors spanning 4.2 to 10 cm.

The CDR3 has 15 amino acids. V lost 6 bases and J lost 3; bases outside the gene matches: 4. The germline gives CDR1 MNHEY, CDR2 SVGAGI. The study extracted blood RNA from unsorted whole blood and also extracted germline DNA. TCR beta cDNA was reverse-transcribed from 400 to 500 ng of total RNA. The reaction used a constant-region primer and ProtoScript II reverse transcriptase. Researchers made the TCR beta libraries by running three nested multiplex PCR rounds with slightly modified ARM-PCR. Two initial PCR rounds of around 10 cycles each paired TRBV1-TRBV30 forward primers with a C-beta reverse primer. TCRdb used MiXCR to reprocess the multiplex PCR reads, holding one entry per CDR3 protein. The sample contains 300,000 to 400,000 distinct CDR3 sequences, about two thirds of which appear only once. This clonotype showed up just once. Antigen unknown. General study results and limits: Bulk, unsorted sampling meant CD4+ and CD8+ repertoires went uncompared.

The clonotype was recovered from a middle-aged man with primary liver carcinoma and hepatitis B virus infection. The chain recombines TRBV6-5 with TRBJ2-1, with 11 bases fitting TRBD2. Specimen: peripheral blood. CDR3 nucleotide sequence: TGTGCCAGCAGACAGACTAGCGGGAACTACAATGAGCAGTTCTTC. Protein sequence: CASRQTSGNYNEQFF.